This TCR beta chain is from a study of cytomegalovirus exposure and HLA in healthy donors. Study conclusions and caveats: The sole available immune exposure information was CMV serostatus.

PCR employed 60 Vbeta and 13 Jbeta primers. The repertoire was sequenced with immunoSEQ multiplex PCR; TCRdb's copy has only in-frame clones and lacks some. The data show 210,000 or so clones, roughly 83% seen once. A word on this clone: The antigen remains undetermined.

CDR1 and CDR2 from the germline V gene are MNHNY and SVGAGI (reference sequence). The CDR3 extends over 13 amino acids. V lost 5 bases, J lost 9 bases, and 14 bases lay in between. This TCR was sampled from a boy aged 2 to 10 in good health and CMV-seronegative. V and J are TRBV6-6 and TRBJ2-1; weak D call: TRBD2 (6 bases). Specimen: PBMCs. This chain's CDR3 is CASSGLRAGEQFF. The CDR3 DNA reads TGTGCCAGCAGTGGACTAAGGGCGGGTGAGCAGTTCTTC.